The 14 T cell receptor beta chains given below trace back to one sample, sequenced in a study of type 1 regulatory T cells. MiXCR, applied by TCRdb to the reads, yields one record per CDR3 protein. This sample carries 68,000 or so distinct CDR3 sequences, roughly 50% of them seen once, and the ten largest clones take about 2%. These TCRs' antigens remain unknown. Material: cultured non-Tr1 T cells, either the whole culture or a sorted T cell fraction (not recorded which). These receptors all come from a human donor in good health.

The chain has TRBV28 and TRBJ2-3; TRBD1 might be the D (5 bases). Trimming removed 6 bases at V and 3 bases at J, with 13 bases between. CDR1 is MDHEN and CDR2 is SYDVKM in the germline V gene. CDR3 length: 14 residues. CDR3 in amino acids: CASSSGHKTDTQYF. CDR3 bases: TGTGCCAGCAGCTCCGGACACAAGACAGATACGCAGTATTTT.

About this clonotype itself: A read error may produce the germline difference seen at one junction end. The chain joins TRBV29-1 to TRBJ1-3, with D uncertain. This CDR3 contains 14 residues. The germline gives CDR1 SQVTM, CDR2 ANQGSEA. Written as DNA, the CDR3 is TGCAGCGTAGAAGACGCCCACTCTGGAAACACCATATATTTT. Translated: CSVEDAHSGNTIYF.

This clonotype is judged medium-sized. In nucleotides, the CDR3 is TGCGCCAGCAGCTTGGATCCAGGACTGGGGGCGAGTACCGGGGAGCTGTTTTTT. It encodes CASSLDPGLGASTGELFF. This rearrangement joins TRBV5-1 to TRBJ2-2, with TRBD1 as a possible D gene (6 bases). This CDR3 has 18 amino acids. V was pared by 0 bases and J by 5 bases, with 20 bases between. CDR1 and CDR2 from the germline V gene are SGHRS and YFSETQ.

This clonotype turned up a few times. CDR3 DNA: TGTGCCAGCAGTTCCGCCGGGACGGAAGAGACCCAGTACTTC. Translated: CASSSAGTEETQYF. V gene TRBV28 combines with J gene TRBJ2-5; either TRBD1 or TRBD2 may supply D (5 bases each). The V and J ends lost 4 bases and 3 bases respectively, with 12 bases between them. CDR3 length: 14 residues. CDR1 and CDR2 from the germline V gene are MDHEN and SYDVKM.

V gene TRBV7-2 combines with J gene TRBJ2-3, with 11 bases matching TRBD2. Germline CDR1 is SGHTA and CDR2 is FQGNSA. Trimming cost V 3 bases and J 0 bases; bases outside gene matches: 5. This CDR3 comprises 17 residues. CDR3 in DNA: TGTGCCAGCAGCTTCCGTGGGACTAGCGGAAGCACAGATACGCAGTATTTT. Translated: CASSFRGTSGSTDTQYF.

The rearrangement uses TRBV5-1 and TRBJ2-1; 10 nucleotides match TRBD2. Germline V gene sequence: CDR1 SGHRS, CDR2 YFSETQ. This CDR3 region has 14 residues. The trim removed 5 bases at V and 5 bases at J, leaving 4 bases unmatched. In DNA form, the CDR3 reads TGCGCCAGCAGAAGCGGGGGGGGCGACAATGAGCAGTTCTTC. Amino acids: CASRSGGGDNEQFF.

J is TRBJ1-5 and V is TRBV12-3 or TRBV12-4, with D perhaps matching TRBD1 (6 bases). Trimming left V 6 bases short and J 5 bases short, with 11 bases between. The CDR3 contains 13 residues. This CDR3 is CASRQGFDQPQHF. The CDR3 coding sequence is TGTGCCAGCAGACAGGGTTTCGATCAGCCCCAGCATTTT.

The chain links TRBV6-5 to TRBJ2-5, with D perhaps TRBD2 (6 bases). The germline V and J ends were trimmed by 4 bases and 5 bases, with 14 bases remaining between them. Germline V CDR1 and CDR2: MNHEY, SVGAGI. The CDR3 runs 14 residues. CDR3: CASSSRLGRETQYF. The CDR3 DNA reads TGTGCCAGCAGTTCTCGACTAGGGCGGGAGACCCAGTACTTC.

The chain employs TRBV12-3 or TRBV12-4 and TRBJ2-1, with 12 bases identical to TRBD2. The CDR3 is 16 amino acids. V lost 5 bases, J lost 6 bases, and 8 bases stayed unmatched. The CDR3 spells CASSDVKGLAGNEQFF. The CDR3 DNA reads as TGTGCCAGCAGTGATGTTAAGGGACTAGCGGGCAATGAGCAGTTCTTC.

This rearrangement joins TRBV6-6 to TRBJ1-2; 8 positions match TRBD1. The CDR3 runs 13 residues. Per germline, CDR1 MNHNY and CDR2 SVGAGI (reference sequence). Trimming at V came to 6 bases and at J to 4 bases, leaving 4 bases not matched to a gene. The CDR3 is CASSGQGGYGYTF. DNA of the CDR3: TGTGCCAGCAGCGGACAGGGTGGCTATGGCTACACCTTC.

This chain connects TRBV6-5 to TRBJ1-1; D unresolved. Germline-derived CDR1 and CDR2 are MNHEY and SVGAGI. Trimming left V 0 bases short and J 4 bases short, with 12 bases between. CDR3 length: 15 amino acids. In nucleotides, the CDR3 is TGTGCCAGCAGTTACTCGGCCGGTAAGGGCACTGAAGCTTTCTTT. Its protein is CASSYSAGKGTEAFF.

This clonotype was seen a few times. V is TRBV20-1 and J is TRBJ1-1; 7 bases map to TRBD1. The CDR3 has 14 amino acids. Germline V gene sequence: CDR1 DFQATT, CDR2 SNEGSKA (reference sequence). V shed 5 bases, J shed 5 bases, and the junction held 11 bases outside the gene matches. CDR3 sequence: CSAGHQGVSTEAFF. The CDR3 coding sequence is TGCAGTGCTGGTCATCAGGGGGTTTCGACTGAAGCTTTCTTT.

The table lists this clonotype with a count of one. V gene TRBV5-1 combines with J gene TRBJ1-3, with TRBD1 as a possible D gene (6 bases). Germline loops: CDR1 SGHRS, CDR2 YFSETQ. The length of the CDR3 is 16 residues. V was shortened by 1 base and J by 1 base, with 12 bases between the two germline ends. The CDR3 loop is CASSLSRGSSGNTIYF. The CDR3, as DNA: TGCGCCAGCAGCTTGTCCAGGGGATCATCTGGAAACACCATATATTTT.

The table lists this clonotype with a few counts. The chain links TRBV7-9 to TRBJ1-1; no definite D call. This CDR3 contains 14 residues. Per the germline V gene, CDR1 is SEHNR and CDR2 is FQNEAQ (reference sequence). Trimming cost V 2 bases and J 3 bases, with 10 bases left between them. Here the CDR3 reads CASSLKVKDTEAFF. The CDR3 nucleotides read TGTGCCAGCAGCTTAAAGGTTAAGGACACTGAAGCTTTCTTT.